This T cell receptor beta chain was observed in a study of cytomegalovirus exposure and HLA in healthy donors. The table came from immunoSEQ multiplex PCR; TCRdb's copy has only in-frame clones and leaves some out. The repertoire has 190,000 or so clones, more than 65% of them found once; the top ten carry 2.5% to 3.5%. The sample consisted of PBMCs. The origin of this receptor is a woman under 30 in good health and CMV-seropositive.

CDR3 region: CASSTTQGFADTQYF. The DNA of the CDR3 is TGTGCCAGTAGTACTACGCAGGGGTTTGCAGATACGCAGTATTTT. The rearrangement uses TRBV19 and TRBJ2-3; D possibly corresponds to TRBD1 (6 bases). The CDR3 runs 15 residues. The V gene lost 4 bases and the J gene lost 4 bases, with 15 bases spanning the gap. Germline V gene sequence: CDR1 LNHDA, CDR2 SQIVND (reference sequence). Complete variable domain (other parts from reference TRBV19 and TRBJ2-3): DGGITQSPKYLFRKEGQNVTLSCEQNLNHDAMYWYRQDPGQGLRLIYYSQIVNDFQKGDIAEGYSVSREKKESFPLTVTSAQKNPTAFYLCASSTTQGFADTQYFGPGTRLTVL.